A single sample is the source of the 13 T cell receptor beta chains below, sequenced in a study of blood T cell repertoires in COVID-19. TCRdb's table, derived via immunoSEQ multiplex PCR, lists solely in-frame clones and lacks some. The data show 52,000 or so clones, about 88% seen once. The sequencing input was peripheral blood. Receptors originate from a woman between 65 and 79 years old with active COVID-19.

V gene TRBV18 combines with J gene TRBJ2-7; the D gene is possibly TRBD2 (5 bases). The CDR3 contains 15 residues. Germline CDR1 is KGHSH and CDR2 is LQKENI. The V end lost 2 bases, the J end lost 5 bases, and 16 bases lay between the germline ends. In DNA, the CDR3 is TGTGCCAGCTCACCAAAACCCGGGGAACAGAACGAGCAGTACTTC. Residues: CASSPKPGEQNEQYF. Complete variable domain (other parts from reference TRBV18 and TRBJ2-7): NAGVMQNPRHLVRRRGQEARLRCSPMKGHSHVYWYRQLPEEGLKFMVYLQKENIIDESGMPKERFSAEFPKEGPSILRIQQVVRGDSAAYFCASSPKPGEQNEQYFGPGTRLTVT.

The chain couples TRBV15 to TRBJ1-5; 8 nucleotides align to TRBD1. The CDR3 is made up of 14 amino acids. Per the germline V gene, CDR1 is LNHNV and CDR2 is YYDKDF (reference sequence). V lost 5 bases and J lost 6; bases outside the gene matches: 6. CDR3 protein: CATSPDRVGQPQHF. In nucleotides, the CDR3 is TGTGCCACCAGCCCGGACAGGGTTGGTCAGCCCCAGCATTTT.

The gene calls are TRBV4-2 and TRBJ2-3, with 11 bases aligning to TRBD2. The CDR3 is made up of 17 amino acids. Germline loops: CDR1 LGHNA, CDR2 YNFKEQ. V dropped 4 bases and J dropped 2; count of bases not matched to a gene: 8. The DNA for the CDR3 is TGTGCCAGCAGCCCTACAGGGACTAGCGGAAACACAGATACGCAGTATTTT. It is translated as CASSPTGTSGNTDTQYF.

The J gene is TRBJ1-2, the V gene TRBV28; TRBD1 matches at 7 bases. Germline CDR1 is MDHEN and CDR2 is SYDVKM. V was pared by 6 bases and J by 0 bases, with 4 bases of the junction left unmatched. This CDR3 spans 14 amino acids. CDR3 sequence (DNA): TGTGCCAGCAGCTCCGGGACAGCTAACTATGGCTACACCTTC. This gives the protein CASSSGTANYGYTF.

This sequence joins TRBV10-2 and TRBJ2-1; no definite D call. V shed 5 bases and J shed 10 bases, with 9 bases lying between them. Germline V gene data show CDR1 as WSHSY and CDR2 as SAAADI. CDR3 length: 11 amino acids. CDR3 DNA: TGCGCCAGCAGTATAGCAGAAGAGCAGTTCTTC. Translating gives CASSIAEEQFF.

The chain uses TRBV5-1 and TRBJ2-1, with TRBD2 matching over 13 bases. The CDR3 length is 15 residues. Germline CDR1 reads SGHRS; CDR2 reads YFSETQ. V was pared by 4 bases and J by 7 bases, with 5 bases of the junction left unmatched. CDR3 loop: CASSPWTSGSNEQFF. The CDR3 nucleotides read TGCGCCAGCAGCCCATGGACTAGCGGGAGTAATGAGCAGTTCTTC.

The CDR3 here is CASSSARGQGATGELFF. The CDR3 coding sequence is TGCGCCAGCAGCTCCGCGCGGGGACAGGGGGCGACCGGGGAGCTGTTTTTT. The chain carries TRBV5-1 and TRBJ2-2; 12 positions agree with TRBD1. The CDR3 consists of 17 residues. Germline assignment: CDR1 SGHRS and CDR2 YFSETQ. V shed 3 bases, J shed 5 bases, and the junction held 8 bases outside the gene matches.

This chain uses TRBV9 with TRBJ2-5, with TRBD2 identical over 7 bases. J gave up 4 bases and V 4 bases, and 10 bases lay outside the gene matches. Germline V gives CDR1 SGDLS, CDR2 YYNGEE. The CDR3 has 15 amino acids. Here the CDR3 reads CASSYSTGEGETQYF. In nucleotides, the CDR3 is TGTGCCAGCAGCTATTCCACCGGGGAGGGAGAGACCCAGTACTTC. The full variable domain, with the rest looked up from reference TRBV9 and TRBJ2-5, is DSGVTQTPKHLITATGQRVTLRCSPRSGDLSVYWYQQSLDQGLQFLIQYYNGEERAKGNILERFSAQQFPDLHSELNLSSLELGDSALYFCASSYSTGEGETQYFGPGTRLLVL.

This clone was detected a few times. The V gene is TRBV19, the J gene TRBJ1-1; perhaps TRBD1 as D (5 bases). Trimming removed 7 bases from V and 1 base from J, with 13 bases in between. The CDR3 runs 14 residues. CDR1 is LNHDA and CDR2 is SQIVND in the germline V gene (reference sequence). This chain's CDR3 is CASTGGVENTEAFF. CDR3 coding DNA: TGTGCCAGTACCGGGGGGGTCGAGAACACTGAAGCTTTCTTT.

This chain connects TRBV7-9 to TRBJ2-3; TRBD2 agrees at 7 bases. The ends lost 5 bases at V and 4 bases at J; junction bases unmatched: 9. The CDR3 is 15 residues long. Germline CDR1 is SEHNR and CDR2 is FQNEAQ (reference sequence). In DNA, the CDR3 is TGTGCCAGCAGCCCCCTCGGACTAGTTGCAGATACGCAGTATTTT. Its protein is CASSPLGLVADTQYF. The full variable domain, its missing parts supplied by reference TRBV7-9 and TRBJ2-3, is DTGVSQNPRHKITKRGQNVTFRCDPISEHNRLYWYRQTLGQGPEFLTYFQNEAQLEKSRLLSDRFSAERPKGSFSTLEIQRTEQGDSAMYLCASSPLGLVADTQYFGPGTRLTVL.

The gene calls are TRBV6-6 and TRBJ2-6; D not resolved. Trimming pared 7 bases from V and 4 bases from J, leaving 11 bases between. CDR3 length: 14 residues. Germline V gene data show CDR1 as MNHNY and CDR2 as SVGAGI (reference sequence). The CDR3 sequence is CASTHGSGANVLTF. As DNA, the CDR3 is TGTGCCAGCACTCACGGGTCCGGGGCCAACGTCCTGACTTTC.

The V call is TRBV28, the J call TRBJ1-5; no definite D call. This CDR3 contains 12 residues. Germline V gives CDR1 MDHEN, CDR2 SYDVKM. V dropped 8 bases and J dropped 1 base, with 6 bases sitting between them. The CDR3 nucleotides are TGTGCCAGCTGTATGAGCAATCAGCCCCAGCATTTT. This sequence encodes CASCMSNQPQHF.

Remarks on this clone: This CDR3 is also generated by other DNA sequences in the sample. This rearrangement joins TRBV27 to TRBJ1-2; D is uncertain. CDR3 length: 13 amino acids. Germline loops: CDR1 MNHEY, CDR2 SMNVEV (reference sequence). The V end was cut by 2 bases, the J end by 2 bases, with 6 bases between. CDR3 in DNA: TGTGCCAGCAGTTTAACGGGGAACTATGGCTACACCTTC. It encodes CASSLTGNYGYTF.